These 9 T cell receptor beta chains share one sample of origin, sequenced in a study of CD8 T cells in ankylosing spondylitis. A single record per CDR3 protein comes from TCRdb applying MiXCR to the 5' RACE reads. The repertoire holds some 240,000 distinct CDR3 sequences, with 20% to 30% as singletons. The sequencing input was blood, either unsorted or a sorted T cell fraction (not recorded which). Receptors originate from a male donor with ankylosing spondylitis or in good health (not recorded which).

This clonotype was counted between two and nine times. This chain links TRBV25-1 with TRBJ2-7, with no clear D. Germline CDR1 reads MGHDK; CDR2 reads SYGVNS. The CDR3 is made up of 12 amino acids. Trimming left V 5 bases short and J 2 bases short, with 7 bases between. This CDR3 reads CASSPGTYEQYF. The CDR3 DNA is TGTGCCAGCAGTCCGGGCACCTACGAGCAGTACTTC.

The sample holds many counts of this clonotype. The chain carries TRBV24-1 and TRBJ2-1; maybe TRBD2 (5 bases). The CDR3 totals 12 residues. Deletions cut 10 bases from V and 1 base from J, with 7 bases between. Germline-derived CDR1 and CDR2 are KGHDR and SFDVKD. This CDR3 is CATRGSYNEQFF. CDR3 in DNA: TGTGCCACGAGAGGGTCCTACAATGAGCAGTTCTTC.

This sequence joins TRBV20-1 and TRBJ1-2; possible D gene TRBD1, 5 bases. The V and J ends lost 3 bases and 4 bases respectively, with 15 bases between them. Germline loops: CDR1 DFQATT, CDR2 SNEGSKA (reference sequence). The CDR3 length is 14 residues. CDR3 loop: CSARALGLGYGYTF. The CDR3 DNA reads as TGCAGTGCTAGGGCCCTGGGACTGGGCTATGGCTACACCTTC.

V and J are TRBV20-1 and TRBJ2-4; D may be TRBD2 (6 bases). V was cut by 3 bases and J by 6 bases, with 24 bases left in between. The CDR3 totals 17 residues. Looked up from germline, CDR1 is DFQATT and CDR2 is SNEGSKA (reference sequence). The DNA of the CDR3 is TGCAGTGCTAGTGTATCCGGTAGCGGAAAGGGAGGAAACATTCAGTACTTC. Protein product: CSASVSGSGKGGNIQYF.

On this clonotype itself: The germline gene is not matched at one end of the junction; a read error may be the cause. CDR3 in amino acids: CACSFYADTQYF. The CDR3 nucleotides read TGTGCCTGCAGTTTTTACGCAGATACGCAGTATTTT. V usage is TRBV12-3 or TRBV12-4 and J usage is TRBJ2-3; D not resolved. The CDR3 runs 12 residues.

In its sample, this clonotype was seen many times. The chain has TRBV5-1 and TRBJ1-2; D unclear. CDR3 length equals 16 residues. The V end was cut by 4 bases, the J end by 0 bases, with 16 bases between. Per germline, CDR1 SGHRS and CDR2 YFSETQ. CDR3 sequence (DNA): TGCGCCAGCAGCGAAATCCCCGGCGGGCCTAACTATGGCTACACCTTC. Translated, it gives CASSEIPGGPNYGYTF.

CDR3 DNA sequence: TGCAGTGCTAGAAATCGATCCCTAGCGGGTCGAAGGTACGAGCAGTACTTC. This gives the protein CSARNRSLAGRRYEQYF. This chain connects TRBV20-1 to TRBJ2-7, with 8 bases aligning to TRBD2. V was pared by 2 bases and J by 4 bases, with 16 bases of the junction left unmatched. Germline CDR1 reads DFQATT; CDR2 reads SNEGSKA (reference sequence). The CDR3 runs 17 residues.

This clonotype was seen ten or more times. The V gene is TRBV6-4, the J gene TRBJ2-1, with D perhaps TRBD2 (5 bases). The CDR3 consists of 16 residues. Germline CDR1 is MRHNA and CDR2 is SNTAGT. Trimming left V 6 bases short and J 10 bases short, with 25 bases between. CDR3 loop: CASRPEGQHIIGEQFF. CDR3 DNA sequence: TGTGCCAGCAGACCTGAGGGCCAGCACATAATCGGGGAGCAGTTCTTC.

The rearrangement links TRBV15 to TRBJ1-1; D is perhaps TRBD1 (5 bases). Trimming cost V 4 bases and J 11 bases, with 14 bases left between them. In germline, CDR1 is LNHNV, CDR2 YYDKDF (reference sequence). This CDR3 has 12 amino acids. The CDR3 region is CATSTGTAIAFF. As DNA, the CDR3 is TGTGCCACCAGCACAGGGACTGCGATCGCTTTCTTT.